The 23 T cell receptor beta chains reported below all come from one sample, sequenced in a study of early T cells in non-severe SARS-CoV-2 infection. TCRdb reprocessed the 5' RACE reads with MiXCR, giving one entry per CDR3 protein. The data show around 82,000 distinct CDR3 sequences, with approximately 12% seen just once and roughly 3.1% held by the top ten. The source material was whole blood. The receptors stem from an adult who was a healthcare worker with PCR-confirmed SARS-CoV-2 infection or an uninfected control (not recorded which).

The chain links TRBV20-1 to TRBJ2-2; D assignment may be TRBD1 or TRBD2 (6 bases each). V was shortened by 5 bases and J by 6 bases, with 19 bases between the two germline ends. CDR3 length: 15 residues. Germline CDR1 DFQATT, CDR2 SNEGSKA (reference sequence). CDR3 protein: CSARGGDTGAGELFF. The CDR3, as DNA: TGCAGTGCTCGTGGGGGCGACACGGGGGCCGGGGAGCTGTTTTTT.

The rearrangement joins TRBV27 to TRBJ2-2; D is possibly TRBD1 or TRBD2 (5 bases each). The CDR3 runs 13 residues. Trimming took 2 bases from V and 6 from J, leaving 7 bases between them. Germline CDR1 and CDR2: MNHEY and SMNVEV (reference sequence). The CDR3 reads CASSLGTSGELFF. CDR3 in DNA: TGTGCCAGCAGTTTAGGGACCTCCGGGGAGCTGTTTTTT.

The chain recombines TRBV10-3 with TRBJ1-5; D call uncertain. Trimming cost V 6 bases and J 7 bases, with 10 bases left between them. Germline CDR1 is ENHRY and CDR2 is SYGVKD. The CDR3 spans 12 residues. Here the CDR3 DNA reads TGTGCCATCAGCCTGACCGCACAGCCCCAGCATTTT. It specifies CAISLTAQPQHF.

This clonotype was detected ten times or more. This chain links TRBV28 with TRBJ1-6, with D unclear. The CDR3 runs to 15 residues. Trimming took off 7 bases at V and 7 bases at J, with 17 bases between the two ends. The germline V gene has CDR1 MDHEN and CDR2 SYDVKM. CDR3 protein: CASISGSAGNSPLHF. DNA for the CDR3: TGTGCCAGCATTTCCGGCTCCGCCGGGAATTCACCCCTCCACTTT.

This clonotype showed up just a few times. This chain connects TRBV7-8 to TRBJ2-3, with 14 bases lining up with TRBD2. The CDR3 extends over 18 amino acids. The ends lost 4 bases at V and 0 bases at J; junction bases unmatched: 6. Per the germline V gene, CDR1 is SGHVS and CDR2 is FQNEAQ. CDR3 protein: CASSSPRTSGRSTDTQYF. The CDR3 DNA reads as TGTGCCAGCAGCTCCCCCAGGACTAGCGGGAGGAGCACAGATACGCAGTATTTT. The variable domain in full, completed from reference TRBV7-8 and TRBJ2-3, reads GAGVSQSPRYKVAKRGQDVALRCDPISGHVSLFWYQQALGQGPEFLTYFQNEAQLDKSGLPSDRFFAERPEGSVSTLKIQRTQQEDSAVYLCASSSPRTSGRSTDTQYFGPGTRLTVL.

This clonotype was counted at least ten times. This sequence joins TRBV2 and TRBJ1-1; D unresolved. The V gene lost 7 bases and the J gene lost 4 bases, with 16 bases spanning the gap. The CDR3 is 14 amino acids. Germline CDR1 reads SNHLY; CDR2 reads FYNNEI. CDR3 sequence reads: CASNGLRRSTEAFF. CDR3 coding DNA: TGTGCCAGCAACGGACTTAGGAGGAGCACTGAAGCTTTCTTT.

This CDR3 is CASSQGRGDYGYTF. The CDR3 DNA reads TGCGCCAGCAGCCAAGGCAGGGGGGACTATGGCTACACCTTC. The chain joins TRBV4-1 to TRBJ1-2, with 7 positions matching TRBD1. The V gene's germline CDR1 is MGHRA and CDR2 YSYEKL. The CDR3 loop spans 14 amino acids. V lost 1 base, J lost 3 bases, and 2 bases stayed unmatched.

This clonotype came up many times. The genes are TRBV12-3 or TRBV12-4 and TRBJ2-3; no clear D. CDR3 length: 13 amino acids. V lost 2 bases to trimming and J lost 4 bases, with 7 bases between them. CDR3 in DNA: TGTGCCAGCAGTTTAACCTTCGCAGATACGCAGTATTTT. Its translation is CASSLTFADTQYF.

This clonotype was picked up many times. The V gene is TRBV12-3 or TRBV12-4, the J gene TRBJ2-1; no definite D call. V lost 5 bases and J lost 15, with 17 bases in between. This CDR3 is built from 12 residues. The CDR3 is CASSRLTGPSFF. The CDR3 DNA reads TGTGCCAGCAGTCGCCTGACTGGACCGTCGTTCTTC.

In its sample, this clonotype was seen many times. The rearrangement links TRBV28 to TRBJ1-1, with TRBD1 matching over 8 bases. The CDR3 runs 16 residues. Germline lookup yields CDR1 MDHEN and CDR2 SYDVKM. V trimming: 1 base; J trimming: 3 bases; junction bases outside the gene matches: 7. The CDR3 spells CASSLYPTGGYTEAFF. As DNA, the CDR3 is TGTGCCAGCAGTTTATACCCTACAGGGGGGTACACTGAAGCTTTCTTT.

The chain uses TRBV7-2 and TRBJ1-2; D remains ambiguous. Germline V gene data show CDR1 as SGHTA and CDR2 as FQGNSA. The CDR3 runs to 14 residues. V dropped 0 bases and J dropped 3 bases, with 8 bases sitting between them. DNA of the CDR3: TGTGCCAGCAGCTTAGCCGGGAATGACTATGGCTACACCTTC. Protein product: CASSLAGNDYGYTF.

The chain recombines TRBV2 with TRBJ1-6; TRBD1 is a possible D gene (6 bases). V lost 7 bases and J lost 7, with 11 bases in between. The germline CDR1 and CDR2 sequences are SNHLY and FYNNEI. There are 13 residues in the CDR3. The chain's CDR3 is CASTDRWNSPLHF. The CDR3 nucleotides are TGTGCCAGCACGGACAGATGGAATTCACCCCTCCACTTT.

Comments on this clonotype: At one end the junction does not follow the germline gene, possibly because of a read error. The rearrangement joins TRBV11-2 to TRBJ2-1; TRBD2 matches at 9 bases. The CDR3 totals 19 residues. The V gene's germline CDR1 is SGHAT and CDR2 FQNNGV. As DNA, the CDR3 is TGTGCCAGCAGCTTAGGACGGAAAGTAGCGGGAGAATCCTACAATGAGAAGTTCTTC. As protein: CASSLGRKVAGESYNEKFF.

The J gene is TRBJ1-1, the V gene TRBV29-1; D possibly corresponds to TRBD1 (5 bases). With 7 bases removed from V and 1 base from J, the gap between germline ends came to 13 bases. CDR3 size: 13 residues. CDR1 is SQVTM, CDR2 ANQGSEA, per germline. This CDR3 reads CSGWGPSNTEAFF. Here the CDR3 DNA reads TGCAGCGGGTGGGGACCGTCGAACACTGAAGCTTTCTTT.

About this clonotype itself: One junction end does not reproduce the germline sequence, and a read error may be involved. CDR3 loop: CASSPRGWGLF. CDR3 DNA sequence: TGTGCCAGCAGCCCCCGGGGGTGGGGCCTGTTT. The chain has TRBV7-8 and TRBJ1-1, with a tentative D call TRBD1 (5 bases). This CDR3 has 11 amino acids. Germline-derived CDR1 and CDR2 are SGHVS and FQNEAQ.

To note about this clonotype: Since a much larger clone is just one base distant, this may be a read error. The chain is built from TRBV7-2 and TRBJ2-1, with D possibly matching TRBD2 (6 bases). The CDR3 has 15 amino acids. Per the germline V gene, CDR1 is SGHTA and CDR2 is FQGNSA. Trimming removed 4 bases from V and 0 bases from J, with 10 bases in between. Written as DNA, the CDR3 is TGTGCCAGCAGCTCTAGCGTGGGCTCCTACAATGAGCAGTTCTTC. Translated, it gives CASSSSVGSYNEQFF.

This sequence joins TRBV6-6 and TRBJ2-5; a possible D gene is TRBD1 (6 bases). This CDR3 region has 13 residues. V lost 4 bases to trimming and J lost 5 bases, with 11 bases between them. Germline V gives CDR1 MNHNY, CDR2 SVGAGI (reference sequence). The CDR3 is CASSSTGMETQYF. The CDR3 DNA sequence: TGTGCCAGCAGTTCAACAGGGATGGAGACCCAGTACTTC.

The V gene is TRBV27, the J gene TRBJ2-5; D uncertain. V lost 8 bases to trimming and J lost 4 bases, with 14 bases between them. This CDR3 spans 13 amino acids. Germline CDR1 is MNHEY and CDR2 is SMNVEV (reference sequence). The CDR3 protein is CASGLRMAETQYF. DNA for the CDR3: TGTGCCAGCGGCCTCAGAATGGCAGAGACCCAGTACTTC.

The chain is built from TRBV9 and TRBJ2-3; 11 bases line up with TRBD2. The CDR3 contains 15 residues. Germline loops: CDR1 SGDLS, CDR2 YYNGEE. J was trimmed by 5 bases and V by 4 bases; bases with no gene match: 6. The CDR3 region is CASSQFGTSGDTQYF. Written as DNA, the CDR3 is TGTGCCAGCAGCCAGTTCGGGACTAGCGGAGATACGCAGTATTTT.

V and J are TRBV27 and TRBJ2-1, with 9 bases fitting TRBD2. The germline CDR1 and CDR2 sequences are MNHEY and SMNVEV (reference sequence). The CDR3 is made up of 16 amino acids. J gave up 3 bases and V 7 bases, and 10 bases lay outside the gene matches. DNA of the CDR3: TGTGCCAGCAACAAGGGCGGGAGGGCCAGCTACAATGAGCAGTTCTTC. It translates to CASNKGGRASYNEQFF.

This sequence joins TRBV20-1 and TRBJ2-3; no clear D gene. Trimming took off 0 bases at V and 1 base at J, with 8 bases between the two ends. Germline CDR1 DFQATT, CDR2 SNEGSKA (reference sequence). This CDR3 is built from 14 residues. This CDR3 reads CSARDIRGTDTQYF. CDR3 DNA sequence: TGCAGTGCTAGAGATATCAGAGGCACAGATACGCAGTATTTT.

This clonotype was seen repeatedly, ten times or more. The chain recombines TRBV20-1 with TRBJ1-1; 7 nucleotides agree with TRBD1. V shed 5 bases, J shed 4 bases, and the junction held 10 bases outside the gene matches. The CDR3 length is 14 residues. Germline V gene data show CDR1 as DFQATT and CDR2 as SNEGSKA (reference sequence). The CDR3 loop is CSARPTGFGTEAFF. The CDR3 DNA sequence: TGCAGTGCTCGACCGACAGGGTTCGGCACTGAAGCTTTCTTT.

This chain connects TRBV29-1 to TRBJ2-3, with D possibly TRBD2 on 7 matching bases. The CDR3 has 16 amino acids. V was trimmed by 1 base and J by 0 bases, leaving 14 bases between them. CDR1 is SQVTM and CDR2 is ANQGSEA in the germline V gene. The DNA of the CDR3 is TGCAGCGTTGAAGCGGGGGGCAGGGCAAGCACAGATACGCAGTATTTT. Translated, it gives CSVEAGGRASTDTQYF.